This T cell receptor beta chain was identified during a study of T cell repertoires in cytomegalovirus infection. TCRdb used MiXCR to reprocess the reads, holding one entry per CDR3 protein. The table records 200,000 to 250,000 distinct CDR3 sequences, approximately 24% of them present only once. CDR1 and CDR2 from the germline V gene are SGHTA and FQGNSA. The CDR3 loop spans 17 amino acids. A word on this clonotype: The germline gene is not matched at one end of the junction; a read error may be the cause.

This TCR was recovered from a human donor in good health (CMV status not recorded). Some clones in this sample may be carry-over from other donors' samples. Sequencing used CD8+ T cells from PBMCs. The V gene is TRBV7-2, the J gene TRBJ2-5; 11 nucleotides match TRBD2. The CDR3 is CASSFPLAGGLQESQYF. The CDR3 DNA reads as TGTGCCAGCAGCTTTCCCCTAGCGGGGGGACTTCAAGAGTCCCAGTACTTC. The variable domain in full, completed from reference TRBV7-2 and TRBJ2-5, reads GAGVSQSPSNKVTEKGKDVELRCDPISGHTALYWYRQSLGQGLEFLIYFQGNSAPDKSGLPSDRFSAERTGGSVSTLTIQRTQQEDSAVYLCASSFPLAGGLQESQYFGPGTRLLVL.